The clone carrying this TCR beta chain was observed a handful of times. What it binds is not known. This entry belongs to a study of CD8 T cells in ankylosing spondylitis. Regarding the study as a whole: Made up of several highly homologous variants, a TCR beta motif appeared characteristic of ankylosing spondylitis blood. Clones linked to disease, bearing a CD8+ phenotype, were relatively rare in peripheral blood. Earlier reports found some motif variants in synovial fluid and blood in reactive arthritis. Matched ankylosing spondylitis synovial fluid reportedly showed significant enrichment of disease-linked clones.

Construction of TCR beta libraries was performed using quantitative 5'-RACE with molecular barcodes. TCRdb reprocessed the 5' RACE reads with MiXCR, giving one entry per CDR3 protein. This sample has hundreds of thousands of distinct CDR3 sequences, with roughly 12% found just once. This receptor was obtained from a male donor with ankylosing spondylitis. The material sequenced was blood, either unsorted or a sorted T cell fraction (not recorded which).

The CDR3 DNA reads as TGCAGTGCTAGACAGGGGCGCCTAGGGGAAGCTTTCTTT. It codes for CSARQGRLGEAFF. This chain uses TRBV20-1 with TRBJ1-1; perhaps TRBD1 as D (6 bases). This CDR3 has 13 residues. The V end was cut by 2 bases, the J end by 8 bases, with 15 bases between. Germline assignment: CDR1 DFQATT and CDR2 SNEGSKA (reference sequence).